The 15 T cell receptor beta chains below were found in one sample sequenced in a study of T cell responses to AZD1222 COVID-19 vaccine. Data came from immunoSEQ multiplex PCR; TCRdb stores just in-frame clones and leaves some out. The table records a few hundred thousand clones, 80% to 95% of them present only once. This specimen consisted of peripheral blood, obtained on day 0 of AZD1222 vaccination. These receptors came from an adult in good health.

This chain links TRBV5-1 with TRBJ2-1; 15 nucleotides match TRBD2. The trim removed 4 bases at V and 8 bases at J, leaving 1 base unmatched. Germline V gene sequence: CDR1 SGHRS, CDR2 YFSETQ. The CDR3 totals 14 residues. The DNA of the CDR3 is TGCGCCAGCAGCGGGACTAGCGGGAGGTATGAGCAGTTCTTC. It yields the protein CASSGTSGRYEQFF.

V is TRBV7-9 and J is TRBJ2-7, with 8 bases aligning to TRBD1. Germline loops: CDR1 SEHNR, CDR2 FQNEAQ (reference sequence). This CDR3 has 15 residues. With 1 base clipped from V and 2 bases from J, the junction kept 4 bases outside the gene matches. The CDR3 coding sequence is TGTGCCAGCAGCTTAGGACAGGGGCCCACCTACGAGCAGTACTTC. It yields the protein CASSLGQGPTYEQYF.

The V and J genes are TRBV19 and TRBJ1-5; 7 bases match TRBD1. The V gene's germline CDR1 is LNHDA and CDR2 SQIVND (reference sequence). The CDR3 length is 15 residues. Trimming at V came to 3 bases and at J to 7 bases, leaving 9 bases not matched to a gene. The CDR3 DNA reads as TGTGCCAGTAGTATCCCCTTAGGGGGCTACCAGCCCCAGCATTTT. Translated: CASSIPLGGYQPQHF. Using reference TRBV19 and TRBJ1-5 for the parts outside the CDR3, the full variable domain is DGGITQSPKYLFRKEGQNVTLSCEQNLNHDAMYWYRQDPGQGLRLIYYSQIVNDFQKGDIAEGYSVSREKKESFPLTVTSAQKNPTAFYLCASSIPLGGYQPQHFGDGTRLSIL.

The chain uses TRBV4-1 and TRBJ2-7, with D maybe TRBD2 (5 bases). Germline V gene lookup returns CDR1 MGHRA and CDR2 YSYEKL. The CDR3 is made up of 14 amino acids. Trimming removed 8 bases from V and 2 bases from J, with 16 bases in between. CDR3 amino acids: CASLTRGTTYEQYF. CDR3 DNA: TGCGCCAGCTTAACTAGAGGAACAACCTACGAGCAGTACTTC.

The chain combines TRBV7-9 with TRBJ1-5; the D is unclear. CDR3 size: 13 residues. The germline V gene has CDR1 SEHNR and CDR2 FQNEAQ (reference sequence). Trimming took off 4 bases at V and 6 bases at J, with 10 bases between the two ends. The CDR3 sequence: CASSSDGGQPQHF. The DNA for the CDR3 is TGTGCCAGCAGCTCTGATGGCGGTCAGCCCCAGCATTTT.

The V gene is TRBV5-1, the J gene TRBJ2-7, with TRBD2 matching 13 bases. This CDR3 is 15 amino acids long. Germline V gene sequence: CDR1 SGHRS, CDR2 YFSETQ. Trimming cost V 2 bases and J 7 bases; bases outside gene matches: 6. DNA of the CDR3: TGCGCCAGCAGCTTACTAGCGGGGGGGAAAGGAGAGCAGTACTTC. Protein: CASSLLAGGKGEQYF.

The rearrangement joins TRBV25-1 to TRBJ1-6; no firm D call. The V gene lost 4 bases and the J gene lost 4 bases, with 5 bases spanning the gap. Germline V gene lookup returns CDR1 MGHDK and CDR2 SYGVNS. The CDR3 is 13 amino acids. This CDR3 is CASSGWYNSPLHF. For the CDR3, the DNA is TGTGCCAGCAGTGGTTGGTATAATTCACCCCTCCACTTT.

The chain joins TRBV19 to TRBJ2-2, with 10 positions matching TRBD2. The CDR3 contains 16 residues. V lost 5 bases to trimming and J lost 4 bases; unmatched junction nucleotides: 7. CDR1 and CDR2 from the germline V gene are LNHDA and SQIVND (reference sequence). The CDR3 DNA is TGTGCCAGTAGTTTTAGAGCGGGAGGGACCACCGGGGAGCTGTTTTTT. It is translated as CASSFRAGGTTGELFF.

V is TRBV28 and J is TRBJ1-3; D unresolved. Germline CDR1 MDHEN, CDR2 SYDVKM. V gave up 5 bases and J gave up 2 bases, with 13 bases separating them. This CDR3 has 15 residues. The CDR3 region has the DNA TGTGCCAGCAGTCCCGCGGGGTTGACTGGAAACACCATATATTTT. This gives the protein CASSPAGLTGNTIYF.

V gene TRBV2 combines with J gene TRBJ2-7; D remains ambiguous. V was clipped by 6 bases and J by 0 bases, with 12 bases between them. Germline assignment: CDR1 SNHLY and CDR2 FYNNEI. The CDR3 loop spans 14 amino acids. The DNA for the CDR3 is TGTGCCAGCAGGGGCAGGCCTAGCTCCTACGAGCAGTACTTC. This sequence encodes CASRGRPSSYEQYF. The full variable domain, its missing parts supplied by reference TRBV2 and TRBJ2-7, is EPEVTQTPSHQVTQMGQEVILRCVPISNHLYFYWYRQILGQKVEFLVSFYNNEISEKSEIFDDQFSVERPDGSNFTLKIRSTKLEDSAMYFCASRGRPSSYEQYFGPGTRLTVT.

The chain is built from TRBV18 and TRBJ2-7; tentative D call: TRBD1 (6 bases). This CDR3 spans 15 amino acids. The V end was cut by 6 bases, the J end by 5 bases, with 20 bases between. The germline gives CDR1 KGHSH, CDR2 LQKENI. The CDR3 loop is CASSLTGQGIDEQYF. CDR3 in DNA: TGTGCCAGCTCTCTAACCGGGCAGGGGATAGACGAGCAGTACTTC.

V usage is TRBV5-4 and J usage is TRBJ2-5; D is unresolved. Deletions cut 2 bases from V and 2 bases from J, with 7 bases between. This CDR3 has 13 residues. Germline CDR1 is SGHNT and CDR2 is YYREEE (reference sequence). The CDR3 DNA reads TGTGCCAGCAGCTTCCAGCTACAAGAGACCCAGTACTTC. This sequence encodes CASSFQLQETQYF.

The chain recombines TRBV11-3 with TRBJ2-1; a weak D match, TRBD2 (7 bases). Germline V gene data show CDR1 as SGHNT and CDR2 as YENEEA. V was pared by 4 bases and J by 8 bases, with 21 bases between. This CDR3 comprises 16 residues. The CDR3 nucleotides read TGTGCCAGCAGCTCCAAAGGGGGAGGGCCAAGGGATGAGCAGTTCTTC. It specifies CASSSKGGGPRDEQFF.

The chain is built from TRBV7-8 and TRBJ2-2; D is unclear. This CDR3 is built from 13 residues. Germline V gene lookup returns CDR1 SGHVS and CDR2 FQNEAQ. Trimming took 3 bases from V and 6 from J, leaving 8 bases between them. Here the CDR3 DNA reads TGTGCCAGCAGCTTTAGGGCGGCCGGGGAGCTGTTTTTT. This encodes CASSFRAAGELFF.

Only one count was recorded for this clone. The V call is TRBV28, the J call TRBJ1-2; a possible D gene is TRBD1 (6 bases). Germline V gives CDR1 MDHEN, CDR2 SYDVKM. V was cut by 7 bases and J by 7 bases, with 10 bases left in between. The CDR3 contains 11 residues. DNA of the CDR3: TGTGCCAGCACCCAGGGGAGTGGCTACACCTTC. The encoded protein is CASTQGSGYTF.